The 3 T cell receptor beta chains reported below all come from one sample, sequenced in a study of blood T cell repertoires in COVID-19 (dated by TCRdb to about 2020). The library was built by means of the immunoSEQ multiplex PCR assay. Here the immuneACCESS table is served through TCRdb, limited to in-frame sequences with V and J called. Missing clones are a known gap in these copies; in checked studies unresolved V genes cover under half, and the rest lacks a known reason. This sample comprises roughly 63,000 clones, 79% of them detected only once. The ten largest clones add up to roughly 32% of the sample. The specimen was peripheral blood. All receptors derive from a human donor in a cohort sampled during active COVID-19.

This rearrangement joins TRBV5-6 to TRBJ2-4, with D maybe TRBD1 (6 bases). The CDR3 extends over 14 amino acids. V gave up 1 base and J gave up 5 bases, with 10 bases separating them. Germline V CDR1 and CDR2: SGHDT, YYEEEE. CDR3 sequence reads: CASSLQGRENIQYF. Written as DNA, the CDR3 is TGTGCCAGCAGCTTGCAGGGGCGGGAAAACATTCAGTACTTC.

This rearrangement joins TRBV24-1 to TRBJ2-3; D gene uncertain. CDR1 KGHDR and CDR2 SFDVKD come from the germline V gene. The CDR3 runs to 15 residues. Trimming took off 3 bases at V and 1 base at J, with 10 bases between the two ends. CDR3 amino acids: CATSDIAGGTDTQYF. CDR3 sequence (DNA): TGTGCCACCAGTGATATTGCAGGTGGCACAGATACGCAGTATTTT.

The chain has TRBV6-5 and TRBJ1-4; a possible D gene is TRBD1 (5 bases). Per germline, CDR1 MNHEY and CDR2 SVGAGI. V shed 4 bases and J shed 4 bases, with 10 bases lying between them. This CDR3 is 14 amino acids long. The CDR3: CASSFRQYNEKLFF. CDR3 in DNA: TGTGCCAGCAGTTTCCGACAGTATAATGAAAAACTGTTTTTT.